The source of this T cell receptor (beta chain) is a study of T cells in Graves' hyperthyroidism and ophthalmopathy. V was shortened by 2 bases and J by 7 bases, with 11 bases between the two germline ends. Germline values: CDR1 MNHEY, CDR2 SMNVEV (reference sequence). The CDR3 spans 13 residues. Broader study findings: Blood shared most expanded thyroid clonotypes above 0.001.

This clonotype was observed many times. Antigen: not known. RNA transcripts were the template for amplifying TCR beta CDR3 regions. First-round RT-PCR targeting the TCR CDR3 was performed with the HTBI primer set. MiXCR, run by TCRdb on the multiplex PCR reads, gives a single entry per CDR3 protein. The sample has some 560,000 distinct CDR3 sequences, 13% to 15% seen once. If no ophthalmopathy progression occurred within 18 months, Graves' hyperthyroidism was stable. The specimen was blood. This sequence joins TRBV27 and TRBJ1-2; tentatively, D is TRBD1 (6 bases). The receptor comes from a woman in her thirties or forties with Graves' hyperthyroidism. DNA of the CDR3: TGTGCCAGCAGTTTAGACGGGGGGCTTGGCTACACCTTC. Amino acid sequence: CASSLDGGLGYTF.